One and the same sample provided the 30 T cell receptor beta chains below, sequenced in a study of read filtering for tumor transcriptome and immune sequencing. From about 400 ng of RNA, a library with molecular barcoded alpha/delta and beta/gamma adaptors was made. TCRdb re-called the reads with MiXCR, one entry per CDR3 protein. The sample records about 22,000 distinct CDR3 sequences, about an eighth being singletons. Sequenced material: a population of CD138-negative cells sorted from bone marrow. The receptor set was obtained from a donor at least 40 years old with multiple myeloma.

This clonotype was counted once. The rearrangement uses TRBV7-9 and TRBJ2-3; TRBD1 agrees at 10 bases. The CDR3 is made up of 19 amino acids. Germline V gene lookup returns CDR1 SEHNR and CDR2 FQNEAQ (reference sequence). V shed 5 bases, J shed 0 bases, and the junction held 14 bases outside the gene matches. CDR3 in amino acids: CASSPETGGGDSSTDTQYF. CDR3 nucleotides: TGTGCCAGCAGCCCAGAGACAGGGGGCGGGGACAGCAGCACAGATACGCAGTATTTT.

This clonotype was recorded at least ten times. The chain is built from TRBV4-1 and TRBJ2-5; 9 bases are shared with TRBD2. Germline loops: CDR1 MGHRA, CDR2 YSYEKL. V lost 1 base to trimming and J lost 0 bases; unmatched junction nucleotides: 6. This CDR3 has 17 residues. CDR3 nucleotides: TGCGCCAGCAGCCAAGGCCGGTCTAGCGGGAACCAAGAGACCCAGTACTTC. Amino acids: CASSQGRSSGNQETQYF.

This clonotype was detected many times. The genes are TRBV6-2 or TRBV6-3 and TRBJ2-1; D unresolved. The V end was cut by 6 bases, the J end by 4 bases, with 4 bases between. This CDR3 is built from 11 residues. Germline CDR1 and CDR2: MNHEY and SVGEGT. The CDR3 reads CASSPYNEQFF. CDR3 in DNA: TGTGCCAGCAGCCCTTACAATGAGCAGTTCTTC.

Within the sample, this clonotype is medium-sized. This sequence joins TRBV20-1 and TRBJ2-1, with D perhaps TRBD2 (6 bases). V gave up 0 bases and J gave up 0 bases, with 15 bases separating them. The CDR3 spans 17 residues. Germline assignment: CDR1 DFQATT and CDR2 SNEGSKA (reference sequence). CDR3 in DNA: TGCAGTGCTAGAGATCTCTTGGGGAGGAGCTCCTACAATGAGCAGTTCTTC. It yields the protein CSARDLLGRSSYNEQFF.

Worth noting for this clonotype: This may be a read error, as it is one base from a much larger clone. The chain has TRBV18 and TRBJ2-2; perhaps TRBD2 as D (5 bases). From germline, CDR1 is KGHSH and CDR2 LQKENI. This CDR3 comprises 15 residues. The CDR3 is CASSPPWTVTGKLFF. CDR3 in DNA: TGTGCCAGCTCACCCCCCTGGACTGTCACCGGGAAGCTGTTTTTT.

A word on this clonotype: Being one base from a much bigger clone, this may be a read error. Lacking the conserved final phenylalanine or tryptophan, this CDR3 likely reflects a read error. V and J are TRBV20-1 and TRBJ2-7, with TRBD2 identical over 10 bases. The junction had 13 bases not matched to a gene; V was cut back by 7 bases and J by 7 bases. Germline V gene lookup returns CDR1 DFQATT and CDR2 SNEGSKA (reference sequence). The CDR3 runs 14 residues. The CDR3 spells CSGSTSGAMEEQYL. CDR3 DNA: TGCAGTGGGAGTACTAGCGGGGCGATGGAGGAGCAGTACCTC.

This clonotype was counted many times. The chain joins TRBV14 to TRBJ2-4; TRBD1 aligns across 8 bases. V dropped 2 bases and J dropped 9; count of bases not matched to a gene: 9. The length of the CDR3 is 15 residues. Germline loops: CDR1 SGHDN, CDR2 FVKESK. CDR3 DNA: TGTGCCAGCAGCCAACAAACAGGGGGGCCGGGCATTCAGTACTTC. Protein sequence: CASSQQTGGPGIQYF.

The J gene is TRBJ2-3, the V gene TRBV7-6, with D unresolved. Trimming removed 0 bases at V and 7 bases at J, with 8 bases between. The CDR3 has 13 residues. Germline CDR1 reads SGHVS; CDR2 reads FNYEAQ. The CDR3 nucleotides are TGTGCCAGCAGCTTAGCGCTCCTCTATACGCAGTATTTT. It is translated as CASSLALLYTQYF.

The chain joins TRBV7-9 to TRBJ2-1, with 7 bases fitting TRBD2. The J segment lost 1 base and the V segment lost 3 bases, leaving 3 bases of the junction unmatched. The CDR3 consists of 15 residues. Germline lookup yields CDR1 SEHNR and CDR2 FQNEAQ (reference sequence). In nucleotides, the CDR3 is TGTGCCAGCAGCTTGGCAGCGGGGTCCTACAATGAGCAGTTCTTC. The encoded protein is CASSLAAGSYNEQFF.

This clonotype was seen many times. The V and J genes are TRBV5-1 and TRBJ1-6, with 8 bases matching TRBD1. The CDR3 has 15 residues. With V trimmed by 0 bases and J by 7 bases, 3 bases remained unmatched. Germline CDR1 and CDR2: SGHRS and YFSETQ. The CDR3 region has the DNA TGCGCCAGCAGCTTGGGACAGGGGCAGAATTCACCCCTCCACTTT. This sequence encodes CASSLGQGQNSPLHF.

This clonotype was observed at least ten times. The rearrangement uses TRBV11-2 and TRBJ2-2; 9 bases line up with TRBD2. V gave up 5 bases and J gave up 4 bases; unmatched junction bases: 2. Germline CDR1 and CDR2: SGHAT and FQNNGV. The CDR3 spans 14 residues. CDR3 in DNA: TGTGCCAGCAGCCTAGCGGGAAGCACCGGGGAGCTGTTTTTT. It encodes CASSLAGSTGELFF.

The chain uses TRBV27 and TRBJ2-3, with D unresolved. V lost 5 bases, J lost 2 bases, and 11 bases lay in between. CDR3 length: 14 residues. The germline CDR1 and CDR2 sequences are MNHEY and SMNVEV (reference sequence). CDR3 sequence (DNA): TGTGCCAGCAGTCTGAGACTCGACACAGATACGCAGTATTTT. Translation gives CASSLRLDTDTQYF.

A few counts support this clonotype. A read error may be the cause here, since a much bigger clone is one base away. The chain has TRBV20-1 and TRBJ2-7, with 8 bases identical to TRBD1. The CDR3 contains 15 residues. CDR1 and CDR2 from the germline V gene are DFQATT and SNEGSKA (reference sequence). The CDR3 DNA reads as TGCAGTGCTATGACAGGGGTTGGGATATCCTGCGAGCAGTACTTC. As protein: CSAMTGVGISCEQYF.

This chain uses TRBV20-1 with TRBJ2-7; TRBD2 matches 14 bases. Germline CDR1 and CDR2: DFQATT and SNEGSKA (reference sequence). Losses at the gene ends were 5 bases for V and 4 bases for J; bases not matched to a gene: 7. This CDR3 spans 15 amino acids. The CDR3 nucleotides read TGCAGTGCTCAGCCTAGGACTAGCGGGAGGTACGAGCAGTACTTC. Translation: CSAQPRTSGRYEQYF.

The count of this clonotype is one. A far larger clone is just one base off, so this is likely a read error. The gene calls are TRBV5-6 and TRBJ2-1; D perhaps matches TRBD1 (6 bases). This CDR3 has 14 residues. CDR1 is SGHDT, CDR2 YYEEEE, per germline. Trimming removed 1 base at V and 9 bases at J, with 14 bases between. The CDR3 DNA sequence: TGTGCCAGCAGCTTGTTCCAGGGGACGCGTGAGCAGTTCTTC. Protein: CASSLFQGTREQFF.

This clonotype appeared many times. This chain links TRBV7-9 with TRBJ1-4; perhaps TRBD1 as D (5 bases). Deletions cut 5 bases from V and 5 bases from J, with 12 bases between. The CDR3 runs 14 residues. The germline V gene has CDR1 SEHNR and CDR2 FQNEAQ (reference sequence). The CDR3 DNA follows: TGTGCCAGCAGCAGGGGAATGGAGAATGAAAAACTGTTTTTT. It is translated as CASSRGMENEKLFF.

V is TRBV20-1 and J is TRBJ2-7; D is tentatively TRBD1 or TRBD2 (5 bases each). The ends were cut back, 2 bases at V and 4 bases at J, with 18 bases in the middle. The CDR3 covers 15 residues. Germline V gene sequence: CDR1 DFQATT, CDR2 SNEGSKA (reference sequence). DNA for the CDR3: TGCAGTGCTAGATCGCCTTGGGGGTATGGATACGAGCAGTACTTC. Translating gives CSARSPWGYGYEQYF.

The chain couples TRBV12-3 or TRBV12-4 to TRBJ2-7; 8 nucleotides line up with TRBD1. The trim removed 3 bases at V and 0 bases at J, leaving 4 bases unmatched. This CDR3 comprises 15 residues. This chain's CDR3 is CASSLGTGTSYEQYF. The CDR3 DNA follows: TGTGCCAGCAGTTTGGGGACAGGCACCTCCTACGAGCAGTACTTC.

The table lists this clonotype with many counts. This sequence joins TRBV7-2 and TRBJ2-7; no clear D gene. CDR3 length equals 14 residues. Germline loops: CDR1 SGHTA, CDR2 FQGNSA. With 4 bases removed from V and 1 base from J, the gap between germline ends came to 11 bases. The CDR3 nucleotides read TGTGCCAGCAGCTCGCTGGACCATTCCTACGAGCAGTACTTC. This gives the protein CASSSLDHSYEQYF.

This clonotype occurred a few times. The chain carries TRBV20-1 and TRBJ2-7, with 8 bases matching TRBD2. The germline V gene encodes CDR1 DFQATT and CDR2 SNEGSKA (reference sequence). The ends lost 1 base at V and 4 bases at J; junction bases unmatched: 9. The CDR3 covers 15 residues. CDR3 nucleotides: TGCAGTGCTAGAGCTAAAGCGGGAGTCAGGTACGAGCAGTACTTC. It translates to CSARAKAGVRYEQYF.

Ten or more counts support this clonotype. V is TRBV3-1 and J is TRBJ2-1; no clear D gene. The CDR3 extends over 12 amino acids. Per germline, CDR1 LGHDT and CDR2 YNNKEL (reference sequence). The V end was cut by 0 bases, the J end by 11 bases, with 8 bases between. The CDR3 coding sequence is TGTGCCAGCAGCCAAGAACAACGGAAGCAGTTCTTC. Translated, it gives CASSQEQRKQFF.

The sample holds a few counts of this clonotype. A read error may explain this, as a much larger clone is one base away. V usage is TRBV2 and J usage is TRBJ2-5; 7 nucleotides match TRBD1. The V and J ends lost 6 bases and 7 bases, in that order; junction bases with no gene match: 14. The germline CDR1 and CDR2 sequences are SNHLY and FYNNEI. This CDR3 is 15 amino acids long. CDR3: CASRVDRHRGGTQYF. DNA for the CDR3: TGTGCCAGCAGAGTGGACAGGCATAGAGGAGGGACCCAGTACTTC.

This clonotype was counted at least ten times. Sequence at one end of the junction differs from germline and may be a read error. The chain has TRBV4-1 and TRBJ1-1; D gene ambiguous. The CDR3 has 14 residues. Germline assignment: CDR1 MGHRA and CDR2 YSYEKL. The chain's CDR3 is CASSHPPQATGAFF. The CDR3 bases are TGCGCCAGCAGCCACCCCCCCCAGGCTACTGGAGCTTTCTTT.

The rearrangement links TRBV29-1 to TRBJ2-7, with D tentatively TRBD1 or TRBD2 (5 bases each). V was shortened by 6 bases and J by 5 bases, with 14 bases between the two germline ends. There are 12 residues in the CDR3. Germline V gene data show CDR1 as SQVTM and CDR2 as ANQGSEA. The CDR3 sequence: CSVGSGPNEQYF. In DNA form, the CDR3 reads TGCAGCGTGGGGTCGGGACCAAACGAGCAGTACTTC.

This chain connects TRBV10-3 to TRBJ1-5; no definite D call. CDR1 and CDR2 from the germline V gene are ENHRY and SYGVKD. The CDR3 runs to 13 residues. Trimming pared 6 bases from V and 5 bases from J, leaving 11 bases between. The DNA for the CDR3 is TGTGCCATCAGAGGTCAGAGGGATCAGCCCCAGCATTTT. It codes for CAIRGQRDQPQHF.

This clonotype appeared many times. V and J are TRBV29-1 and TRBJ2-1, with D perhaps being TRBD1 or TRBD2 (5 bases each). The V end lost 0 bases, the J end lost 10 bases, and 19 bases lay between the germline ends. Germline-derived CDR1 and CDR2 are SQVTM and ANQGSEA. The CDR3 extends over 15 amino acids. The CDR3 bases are TGCAGCGTTGAAGAGGGATCCCACGGGGCAATGGAGCAGTTCTTC. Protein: CSVEEGSHGAMEQFF.

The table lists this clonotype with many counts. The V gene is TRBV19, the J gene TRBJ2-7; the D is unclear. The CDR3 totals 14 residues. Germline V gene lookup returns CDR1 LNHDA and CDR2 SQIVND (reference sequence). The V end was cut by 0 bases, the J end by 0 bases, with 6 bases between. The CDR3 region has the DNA TGTGCCAGTAGTATAGATGTCAACTCCTACGAGCAGTACTTC. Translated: CASSIDVNSYEQYF.

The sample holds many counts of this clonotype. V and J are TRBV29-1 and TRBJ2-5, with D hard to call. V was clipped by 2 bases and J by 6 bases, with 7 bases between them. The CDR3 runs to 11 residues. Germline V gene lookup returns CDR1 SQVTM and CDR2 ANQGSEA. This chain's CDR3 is CSVETAQTQYF. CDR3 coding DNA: TGCAGCGTTGAAACCGCGCAGACCCAGTACTTC.

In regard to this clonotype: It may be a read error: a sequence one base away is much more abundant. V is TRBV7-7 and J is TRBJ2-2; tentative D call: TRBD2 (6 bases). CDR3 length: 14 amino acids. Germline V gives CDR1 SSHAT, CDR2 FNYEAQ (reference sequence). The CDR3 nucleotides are TGTGCTAGCAGCTTATCACCGGAAGGCGGGGAGCCGTTTTTT. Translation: CASSLSPEGGEPFF.

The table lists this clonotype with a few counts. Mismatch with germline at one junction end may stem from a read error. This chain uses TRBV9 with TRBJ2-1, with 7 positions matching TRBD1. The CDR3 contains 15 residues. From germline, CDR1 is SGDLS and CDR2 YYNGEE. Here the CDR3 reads CASSTPSAYRGGQSF. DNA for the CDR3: TGTGCCAGCAGCACGCCGAGTGCGTACAGGGGTGGGCAGTCCTTC.